This T cell receptor beta chain was recorded in a study of beta chain features in type 1 diabetes (dated 2018 in TCRdb). In the study overall: Patients and healthy donors did not differ in mean age, gender distribution, total cell number or subset yield. A total of some 110 million sorted cells were examined across all samples, and a strong correlation was observed between cell number per subset and RNA yield. In the study, recently diagnosed type 1 diabetes patients and matched healthy donors were compared on the TCRB repertoires of their sorted circulating CD4+ T cell subsets. Whereas all 30 or so donors provided naive and central memory subsets, regulatory and stem cell-like memory subsets were isolated from just 8 patients and about 8 healthy donors.

The CDR3 runs 15 residues from the cysteine to the phenylalanine. Only the CDR3 part of the read is kept: 45 bases, read in frame from the first base. CDR1 and CDR2 were assigned from the germline V gene (reference sequence) as LNHNV and YYDKDF. All of the isolated RNA was reverse transcribed with the High Capacity cDNA Reverse Transcription Kit, so expressed TCRB transcripts were sequenced. Survey-depth immunoSEQ sequencing was performed on stem cell-like memory T cell samples, with an average of roughly 990,000 total reads per sample. After sorted cells were lysed in RLT buffer, RNA was extracted with DNase-treated RNeasy Micro or Mini kits, with the choice depending on cell number. Each cell subset was processed on its own to prevent cross-contamination, while patient and healthy donor samples were processed together. Using the immunoSEQ multiplex PCR, TCRB sequences were amplified from cDNA into 87-bp fragments spanning the CDR3 region. Sequencing of the amplicons was performed on the Illumina HiSeq platform. The study's processing was this. PCR bias was computationally corrected using synthetic template baselines, reads within Hamming distance 2 were collapsed, and singletons that could not be merged were discarded. Reads were aligned to IMGT to assign V, D and J genes, CDR3 length, and insertions or deletions at six rearrangement sites. Within each subset, clonotype counts were normalized to sorted cell number, and only after that were true diversity and Gini coefficients computed with the tcR R package. The overlap coefficient, calculated on TCRB nucleotide sequences, was used to measure repertoire sharing. In its TCRdb copy, this immuneACCESS table keeps in-frame sequences only and misses some clones. Where compared with another copy, unresolved V genes explain less than half of these, and the others have no known cause. V and J calls and clone size are those listed in that table; D and trimming were worked out from the DNA. The sample profile shows 50,000 or so clones; roughly 40% of them were found once. 0.1% to 0.15% of the sample rests with the top ten.

Each donor gave one peripheral blood draw, averaging about 120 mL, which was collected into heparinised tubes. A BD FACSAria II was used to sort naive, central memory, regulatory and stem cell-like memory CD4+ T cells with a panel that included CD45RO, CCR7, CD25, CD127, CD95 and CD27. All sorted populations exceeded 95% purity. PBMCs were isolated immediately by Lymphoprep density gradient centrifugation and stained directly without culture. So that batch effects would be minimized, each experiment stained and sorted samples in pairs, pairing one healthy donor with one patient. Overall study outcomes, separate from this receptor: Fewer insertions and more nucleotide deletions at VDJ recombination sites were observed in patients with type 1 diabetes, implying thymic rearrangement abnormalities. Type 1 diabetes patients showed a moderate but significant shortening of TCRB CDR3 length in all four CD4+ subsets. Because cDNA rather than genomic DNA was sequenced, highly expressing activated cells could have been over-represented, although no difference in activation and CD3 levels was found between groups. Only small numbers of individuals were included in the HLA sub-analyses, which left unresolved whether HLA type had any influence on TCRB rearrangement. PCR may preferentially amplify shorter templates, but because patient and control samples were amplified and corrected together, any resulting skew would affect both groups equally. The naive, central memory and regulatory TCRB repertoires appeared to resemble one another more closely among patients than among healthy donors.

This clone was seen only once. Its specific antigen is unknown. The junction and the germline gene differ at one end; a read error may be behind it. Sequencing was carried out using stem cell memory CD4+ T cells from blood. The sample's cell subset or site, from its label and the paper: stem cell-like memory CD4+ T cells. The TCR was taken from a man aged 25 to 40 with type 1 diabetes. The chain was built from TRBV15 and TRBJ2-7; no D segment can be confidently identified. The CDR3 region: CATSRGGGLSDEQYF. In nucleotide form, the sequence is TGTGCCACCAGCAGAGGAGGCGGTCTCTCCGACGAGCAGTACTTC.